This T cell receptor (beta chain) was sequenced for a study of cytomegalovirus exposure and HLA in healthy donors. The germline V gene encodes CDR1 SGHTA and CDR2 FQGNSA. There are 15 residues in the CDR3. The V gene lost 0 bases and the J gene lost 0 bases, with 8 bases spanning the gap. The PCR made use of 60 Vbeta and 13 Jbeta primers. Data came from immunoSEQ multiplex PCR; TCRdb stores just in-frame clones and leaves some out. Among 80,000 or so clones listed, less than 80% were seen once. Material for sequencing was PBMCs. The sequence was collected from a middle-aged woman in good health and CMV-seronegative. The chain recombines TRBV7-2 with TRBJ1-2; unclear D gene. The CDR3 coding sequence is TGTGCCAGCAGCTTAGCACTGGTAACTAACTATGGCTACACCTTC. Amino acids: CASSLALVTNYGYTF.